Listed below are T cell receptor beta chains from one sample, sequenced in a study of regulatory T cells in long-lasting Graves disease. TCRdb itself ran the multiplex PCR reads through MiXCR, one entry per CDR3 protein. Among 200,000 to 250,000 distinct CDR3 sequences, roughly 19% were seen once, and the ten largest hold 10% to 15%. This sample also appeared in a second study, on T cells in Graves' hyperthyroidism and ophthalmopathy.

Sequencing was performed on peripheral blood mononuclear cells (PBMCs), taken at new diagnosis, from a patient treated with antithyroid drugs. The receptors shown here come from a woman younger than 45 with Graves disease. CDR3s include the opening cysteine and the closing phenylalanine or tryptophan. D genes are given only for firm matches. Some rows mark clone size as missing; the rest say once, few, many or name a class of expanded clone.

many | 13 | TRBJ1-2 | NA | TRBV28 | TGTGCCAGCAGCCTTACCCGTATCAATGGCTACACCTTC | CASSLTRINGYTF
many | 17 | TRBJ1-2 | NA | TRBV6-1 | TGTGCCAGCAGTGAAAGATGGTGGAATCAGTTCATCTATGGCTACACCTTC | CASSERWWNQFIYGYTF
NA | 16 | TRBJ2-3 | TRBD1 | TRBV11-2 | TGTGCCAGCAGCTTAGCGGAGGCCCAGGGGGCAGATACGCAGTATTTT | CASSLAEAQGADTQYF
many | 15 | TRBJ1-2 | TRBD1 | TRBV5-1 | TGCGCCAGCAGCTCCGTCTCGTCGGGGACAGGCGGCTACACCTTC | CASSSVSSGTGGYTF
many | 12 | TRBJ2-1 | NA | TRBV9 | TGTGCCAGCAGCCTAGCCGGGAATGAGCAGTTCTTC | CASSLAGNEQFF
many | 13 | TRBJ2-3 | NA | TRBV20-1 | TGCAGTGCTAGTCTAGAGGGCACAGATACGCAGTATTTT | CSASLEGTDTQYF
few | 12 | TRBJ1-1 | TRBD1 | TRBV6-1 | TGTGCCAGCAGCCGGACAGGTGATGAAGCTTTCTTT | CASSRTGDEAFF
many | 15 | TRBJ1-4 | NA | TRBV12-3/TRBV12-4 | TGTGCCAGCAGTTTCAGAGCTCGGGGTGGAGGGAAACTGTTTTTT | CASSFRARGGGKLFF
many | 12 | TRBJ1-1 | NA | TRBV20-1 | TGCAGTGCTAGCGGCATGAACACTGAAGCTTTCTTT | CSASGMNTEAFF
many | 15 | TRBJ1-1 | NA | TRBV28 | TGTGCCAGCAGCCTTACTGACAGCCCGGTCACTGAAGCTTTCTTT | CASSLTDSPVTEAFF
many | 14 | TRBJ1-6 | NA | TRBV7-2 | TGTGCCAGCAGCTTCGGGTTGAATAATTCACCCCTCCACTTT | CASSFGLNNSPLHF
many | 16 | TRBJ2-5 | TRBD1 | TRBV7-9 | TGTGCCAGCAGCTTAGGACAGGGGATCAATCAAGAGACCCAGTACTTC | CASSLGQGINQETQYF
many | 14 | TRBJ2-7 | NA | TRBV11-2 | TGTGCCAGCAGCTTAGCGTCGGGAGCCTCGAAAGAGTACTTC | CASSLASGASKEYF
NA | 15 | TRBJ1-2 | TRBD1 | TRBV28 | TGTGCCAGCAGTTCTCAGGGGGCGGGTGGCTATGGCTACACCTTC | CASSSQGAGGYGYTF
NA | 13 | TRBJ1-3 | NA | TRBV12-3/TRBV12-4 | TGTGCCAGCAGTCTAGCGCCGTCGCCCGATACATATTTT | CASSLAPSPDTYF
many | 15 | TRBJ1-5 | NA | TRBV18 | TGTGCCAGCTCACCAACGGCAGGGGTGGTGGAGCCCCAGCATTTT | CASSPTAGVVEPQHF
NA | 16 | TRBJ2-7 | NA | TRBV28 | TGTGCCAGCAGTCCCCACCCCGGGACGGCCGCCTACGAGCAGTACTTC | CASSPHPGTAAYEQYF
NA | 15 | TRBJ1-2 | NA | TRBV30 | TGTGCCTGGAGTACATGGGGGGGCTCTAACTATGGCTACACCTTC | CAWSTWGGSNYGYTF
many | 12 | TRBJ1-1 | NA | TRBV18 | TGTGCCAGCTCACCCGGGAGCTGGGGAGCTTTCTTT | CASSPGSWGAFF
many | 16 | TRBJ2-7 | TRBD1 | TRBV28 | TGTGCCAGCAGTGCCGGCCGGGACAGGGCTTTCTACGAGCAGTACTTC | CASSAGRDRAFYEQYF
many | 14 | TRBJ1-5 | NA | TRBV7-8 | TGTGCCAGCAGCTCCGACAGCCTAGGGCAGCCCCAGCATTTT | CASSSDSLGQPQHF
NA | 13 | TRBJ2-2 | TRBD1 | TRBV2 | TGTGCCAGCAGCGGACAGGGGGCCGGGGAGCTGTTTTTT | CASSGQGAGELFF
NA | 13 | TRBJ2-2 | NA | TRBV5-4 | TGTGCCAGCAGCTCCGAGCTGGGAAGGGAGCTGTTTTTT | CASSSELGRELFF
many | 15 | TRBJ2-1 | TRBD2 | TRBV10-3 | TGTGCCATCACCGATCGAGGGGAGCGGGGCGGTGAGCAGTTCTTC | CAITDRGERGGEQFF
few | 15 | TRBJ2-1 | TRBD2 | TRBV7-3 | TGTGCCAACAGCTTAGGGACTAGCCCGGGGAATGAGCAGTTCTTC | CANSLGTSPGNEQFF
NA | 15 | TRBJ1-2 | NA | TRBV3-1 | TGTGCCAGCAGTTTTTCAGGGGCAACTAACTATGGCTACACCTTC | CASSFSGATNYGYTF
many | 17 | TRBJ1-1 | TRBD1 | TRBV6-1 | TGTGCCAGCAAATCACCCGGGACAGGGGTCGGGAACACTGAAGCTTTCTTT | CASKSPGTGVGNTEAFF
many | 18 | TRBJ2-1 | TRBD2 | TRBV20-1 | TGCAGTGCTAGCATCCAAGTCCCGCGGGAGGGCCGGCGCAATGAGCAGTTCTTC | CSASIQVPREGRRNEQFF
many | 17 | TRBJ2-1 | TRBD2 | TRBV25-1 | TGTGCCAGCAGTGAAATAAGGCTAGCGGGATCCTACAATGAGCAGTTCTTC | CASSEIRLAGSYNEQFF
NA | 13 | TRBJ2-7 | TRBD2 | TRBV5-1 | TGCGCCAGCAGCCCTAGCGGAACCTACGAGCAGTACTTC | CASSPSGTYEQYF
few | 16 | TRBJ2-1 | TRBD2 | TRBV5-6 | TGTGCCAGCAGCTTGGTTGGACTAGGGATCGACAATGAGCAGTTCTTC | CASSLVGLGIDNEQFF